This T cell receptor beta chain was recovered during a study of vaccination effects on CD4 cells after COVID-19. Study overall: Cultures of about 2 million PBMC per well contained 9.5 to 10 IU/ml IL-2 plus 10 ug/ml peptides.

There are 13 residues in the CDR3. The germline V gene has CDR1 SEHNR and CDR2 FQNEAQ (reference sequence). V lost 5 bases to trimming and J lost 1 base, with 8 bases between them. The authors isolated CD4+ T cells after 9 to 10 days of culture. Measured with immunoSEQ multiplex PCR; TCRdb has only the in-frame clones, and not every one. The data show more than 45,000 clones, 76% seen once. As regards this clone: What it binds is not known.

This TCR came from a human donor who had a prior SARS-CoV-2 infection. This specimen consisted of CD4+ T cells from PBMCs cultured without peptide, obtained before COVID-19 vaccination. V is TRBV7-9 and J is TRBJ1-1; D unclear. As DNA, the CDR3 is TGTGCCAGCAGCCTTCAATGGAACACTGAAGCTTTCTTT. It codes for CASSLQWNTEAFF.